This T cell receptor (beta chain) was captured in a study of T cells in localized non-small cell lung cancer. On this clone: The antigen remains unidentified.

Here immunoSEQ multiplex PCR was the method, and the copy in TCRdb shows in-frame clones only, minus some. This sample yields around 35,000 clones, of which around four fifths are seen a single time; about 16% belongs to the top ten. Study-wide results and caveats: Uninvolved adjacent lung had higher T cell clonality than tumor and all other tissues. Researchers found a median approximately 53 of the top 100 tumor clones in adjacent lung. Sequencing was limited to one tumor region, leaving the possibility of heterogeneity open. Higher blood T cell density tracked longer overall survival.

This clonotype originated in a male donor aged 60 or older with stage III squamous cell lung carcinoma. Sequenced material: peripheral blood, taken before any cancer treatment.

CDR3 sequence: CAAVTRRQRNEKLFF. CDR3 DNA sequence: TGTGCAGCAGTTACTCGGAGGCAGAGAAATGAAAAACTGTTTTTT. This sequence joins TRBV6-6 and TRBJ1-4; D remains unclear. Germline CDR1 MNHNY, CDR2 SVGAGI (reference sequence). The CDR3 runs 15 residues.